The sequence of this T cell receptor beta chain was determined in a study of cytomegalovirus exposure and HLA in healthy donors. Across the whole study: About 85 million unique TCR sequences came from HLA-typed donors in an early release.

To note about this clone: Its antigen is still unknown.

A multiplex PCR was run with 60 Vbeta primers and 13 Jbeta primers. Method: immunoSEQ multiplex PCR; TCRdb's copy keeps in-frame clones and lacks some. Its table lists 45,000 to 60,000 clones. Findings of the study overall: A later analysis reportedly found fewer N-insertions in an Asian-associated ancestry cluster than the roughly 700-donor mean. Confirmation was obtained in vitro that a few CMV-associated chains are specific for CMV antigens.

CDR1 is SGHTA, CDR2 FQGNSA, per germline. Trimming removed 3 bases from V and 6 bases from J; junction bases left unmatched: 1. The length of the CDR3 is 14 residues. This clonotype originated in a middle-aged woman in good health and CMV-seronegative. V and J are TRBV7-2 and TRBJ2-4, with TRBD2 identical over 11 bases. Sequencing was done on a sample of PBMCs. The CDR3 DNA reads TGTGCCAGCAGCTTCGGGACTAGCGGAAACATTCAGTACTTC. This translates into CASSFGTSGNIQYF.